This T cell receptor beta chain is from a study of T cells in women clearing cervical HPV infection (dated 2018 in TCRdb). With regard to the full study: The cases were fewer than 30 women with histologically confirmed HPV16-related CIN3 or worse, and 2 of these cases were invasive cancers. The approximately 25 controls were women who cleared a single incident HPV16 infection within 12 months without developing precancer or cancer. Blood from cases was collected at the visit at which the lesion was first identified, whereas blood from controls was collected once infection was no longer detected. Among cases, blood sampling occurred a median of roughly 150 days after lesion detection, with an interquartile range of roughly 90 to 200 days. Since only a few of the women had HLA typing available, the possibility that HLA type was acting as a confounder could not be ruled out. The exploratory proof-of-principle case-control study was nested within the Guanacaste HPV Natural History Study in Costa Rica and compared TCR repertoires across cervical HPV16 outcomes. Cases were matched to controls by age within five years and by the year the sample was collected. Cases had a median age of about 34 years and controls had a median age of around 40, with no significant differences in baseline characteristics. In the parent cohort, some 10,000 women aged 18 or older were enrolled in Guanacaste, Costa Rica, during about 1992 to 1995 and were followed for six to seven years. As quality controls, five blinded duplicates were added to each group, bringing the total to roughly 60 samples made up of some 50 participants and 10 replicates. General conclusions and limits of the study: CIN3+ cases had significantly higher TCR repertoire richness than controls across sequencing depths, but evenness did not differ between the groups. The cross-sectional design could not show whether the associations came before the infection or were a result of it, and neither effector/memory subsets nor HPV-specific T cells were isolated. T-cell numbers per sample were unknown, so richness differences could reflect varying T-cell content rather than repertoire biology. By combining richness with V gene abundances, random forest classifiers separated cases from controls with an estimated AUC of roughly 0.8. Lower TRBV6-7 relative abundance was observed in cases than in controls (roughly 0.12% versus 0.15%; Bonferroni P = 0.0008).

In regard to this clone: The target of this receptor is not known. With the read ending 3 residues before the CDR3 end, the germline J gene is used to fill in that end.

Every participant had a single incident cervical HPV16 infection, and prevalent HPV16 infections were excluded. Cervical HPV DNA was detected by MY09/MY11 PCR and genotyped by dot-blot hybridization. Less than 19 mL of heparinized blood was centrifuged, after which the buffy coat was aliquoted, frozen at -30 degrees C, and then stored at -80 degrees C. Genomic DNA was extracted from buffy coat specimens using QIAGEN kits. The immunoSEQ assay used multiplex PCR to amplify TCR beta CDR3 regions from an average of about 1.1 ug of genomic DNA per sample. The assay corrected primer bias using a complete synthetic TCR repertoire to establish an amplification baseline. The amplicons were sequenced using the Illumina platform. Turning to the authors' computational methods: Sequence errors were corrected by clustering with frequency ratios and a modified nearest-neighbor algorithm, and the sequences were then analyzed in the immunoSEQ Analyzer using IMGT gene definitions. TCR richness and evenness were averaged over 20 rarefaction repeats at each rarefaction depth, excluding samples with fewer sequences than the depth. Wilcoxon rank sum tests with FDR correction were used to compare V, D and J gene relative abundances between the groups. Blinded duplicates gave an intraclass correlation of around 96% for TCR richness and an average of 76.4% across around 70 gene segments. TCRdb re-hosts the immuneACCESS table, in-frame sequences only. Its copies lack some clones; in the studies checked, an unresolved V gene accounts for under half of them, and the cause for the rest is not known. Clone size and the V and J calls come from that table; the DNA yielded D and trimming. In this sample's table one finds tens of thousands of clones. The ten largest make up 15% to 20% of the sample.

CDR1 and CDR2 are drawn from the germline V gene: SGHTA, FQGTGA. V lost 3 bases and J lost 5 bases, and the count of bases not matched to a germline gene is 4. The CDR3 covers 15 residues, taking in both the cysteine and the phenylalanine. The CDR3 was read in part: 36 bases, with the frame set at base 1. The source is a woman between 18 and 75 years old with a cervical HPV16 infection that either progressed to CIN3+ or cleared (not recorded which). The chain uses TRBV7-3 and TRBJ2-1; TRBD1 aligns with 10 central bases. The sequencing input was blood buffy coat. The CDR3 in this case is CASSFPGQGNNEQFF. The covered CDR3 bases are TGTGCCAGCAGCTTTCCGGGACAGGGGAACAATGAG.